This passage covers 25 T cell receptor beta chains from one sample sequenced in a study of blood T cell repertoires in COVID-19. Clones were read by immunoSEQ multiplex PCR, and TCRdb kept only the in-frame ones, dropping some. The sample contains fewer than 250,000 clones, just under 85% of which appear only once. The specimen was peripheral blood. Receptors originate from a man aged 45-65 years with acute or convalescent COVID-19.

The gene calls are TRBV13 and TRBJ2-2; 7 nucleotides line up with TRBD2. V dropped 5 bases and J dropped 1; count of bases not matched to a gene: 7. CDR1 and CDR2 from the germline V gene are PRHDT and FYEKMQ (reference sequence). The CDR3 is 16 amino acids. The CDR3 region has the DNA TGTGCCAGCAGCCTGGAAGGGAGGGAGAACACCGGGGAGCTGTTTTTT. Translated: CASSLEGRENTGELFF. The whole variable domain, remainder taken from reference TRBV13 and TRBJ2-2, is AAGVIQSPRHLIKEKRETATLKCYPIPRHDTVYWYQQGPGQDPQFLISFYEKMQSDKGSIPDRFSAQQFSDYHSELNMSSLELGDSALYFCASSLEGRENTGELFFGEGSRLTVL.

The rearrangement joins TRBV28 to TRBJ2-7; D remains unclear. Germline values: CDR1 MDHEN, CDR2 SYDVKM. CDR3 length equals 13 residues. The CDR3 sequence: CATRTSPTYEQYF. The CDR3, as DNA: TGTGCTACTCGTACCTCTCCAACCTACGAGCAGTACTTC. Together with reference TRBV28 and TRBJ2-7, the CDR3 gives the full variable domain: DVKVTQSSRYLVKRTGEKVFLECVQDMDHENMFWYRQDPGLGLRLIYFSYDVKMKEKGDIPEGYSVSREKKERFSLILESASTNQTSMYLCATRTSPTYEQYFGPGTRLTVT.

J is TRBJ1-6 and V is TRBV19; 9 nucleotides line up with TRBD1. J was trimmed by 11 bases and V by 7 bases; bases with no gene match: 9. Per germline, CDR1 LNHDA and CDR2 SQIVND (reference sequence). This CDR3 is built from 14 residues. The CDR3 nucleotides are TGTGCCAGTACCCTACAGGGGGCAGTGACACCCCTCCACTTT. Translated: CASTLQGAVTPLHF.

The chain carries TRBV3-1 (or the pseudogene TRBV3-2) and TRBJ2-5; 12 bases align to TRBD2. The germline V gene has CDR1 LGHDT and CDR2 YNNKEL (reference sequence). The V gene end was trimmed by 4 bases and the J gene end by 0 bases; junction bases not matched to a gene: 6. This CDR3 region has 17 residues. The CDR3 region has the DNA TGTGCCAGCAGCCGCCTTACTAGCGGGGGGTACCAAGAGACCCAGTACTTC. It encodes CASSRLTSGGYQETQYF.

This chain links TRBV6-5 with TRBJ2-7; D is unclear. The CDR3 has 12 amino acids. Trimming cost V 8 bases and J 3 bases, with 11 bases left between them. Germline CDR1 MNHEY, CDR2 SVGAGI. For the CDR3, the DNA is TGTGCCAGCTCTGACACCAACTACGAGCAGTACTTC. This translates into CASSDTNYEQYF.

The V call is TRBV14, the J call TRBJ1-6; TRBD1 matches at 10 bases. This CDR3 spans 16 amino acids. Germline CDR1 and CDR2: SGHDN and FVKESK. With 2 bases clipped from V and 7 bases from J, the junction kept 5 bases outside the gene matches. CDR3 DNA sequence: TGTGCCAGCAGCCAATGGGGGACAGGGGCCAATTCACCCCTCCACTTT. Its translation: CASSQWGTGANSPLHF.

The rearrangement uses TRBV27 and TRBJ2-7; possible D gene TRBD2, 6 bases. The CDR3 extends over 15 amino acids. CDR1 and CDR2 (germline): MNHEY, SMNVEV (reference sequence). Trimming pared 0 bases from V and 2 bases from J, leaving 11 bases between. CDR3 DNA sequence: TGTGCCAGCAGTTTATCGGCTAGCGCTACCTACGAGCAGTACTTC. Translating gives CASSLSASATYEQYF.

This clone appeared a few times. The V and J genes are TRBV2 and TRBJ1-6; possible D gene TRBD1, 5 bases. V lost 4 bases and J lost 4, with 8 bases in between. CDR3 length: 14 residues. Germline lookup yields CDR1 SNHLY and CDR2 FYNNEI. DNA for the CDR3: TGTGCCAGCAGTGGACAGACTTATAATTCACCCCTCCACTTT. Amino acids: CASSGQTYNSPLHF.

Only one count was recorded for this clone. The V gene is TRBV5-6, the J gene TRBJ1-3; D possibly corresponds to TRBD1 (5 bases). Germline V CDR1 and CDR2: SGHDT, YYEEEE. The CDR3 consists of 15 residues. Trimming took off 3 bases at V and 0 bases at J, with 10 bases between the two ends. CDR3 protein: CASSSRDGSGNTIYF. The CDR3 DNA reads TGTGCCAGCAGCTCGCGGGACGGCTCTGGAAACACCATATATTTT.

This chain uses TRBV6-5 with TRBJ2-1; the match to TRBD1 covers 7 bases. CDR1 is MNHEY, CDR2 SVGAGI, per germline. CDR3 length: 13 residues. V lost 3 bases to trimming and J lost 6 bases; unmatched junction nucleotides: 2. The CDR3 spells CASSYGQVNEQFF. The CDR3 bases are TGTGCCAGCAGTTATGGACAGGTCAATGAGCAGTTCTTC.

The chain carries TRBV10-3 and TRBJ2-7; 8 bases are shared with TRBD2. The CDR3 sequence is 12 residues long. Germline loops: CDR1 ENHRY, CDR2 SYGVKD. With V trimmed by 10 bases and J by 4 bases, 6 bases remained unmatched. The CDR3 loop reads CATGLARYEQYF. In DNA, the CDR3 is TGTGCCACCGGACTAGCCCGTTACGAGCAGTACTTC.

The chain couples TRBV7-8 to TRBJ1-6, with D unclear. V was clipped by 1 base and J by 7 bases, with 8 bases between them. Per germline, CDR1 SGHVS and CDR2 FQNEAQ. The CDR3 runs to 14 residues. The CDR3 protein is CASSLVSGNSPLHF. The CDR3 DNA reads as TGTGCCAGCAGCTTAGTCTCGGGGAATTCACCCCTCCACTTT.

The chain has TRBV11-3 and TRBJ2-7, with 11 bases matching TRBD1. CDR3 length: 14 residues. The J segment lost 3 bases and the V segment lost 6 bases, leaving 4 bases of the junction unmatched. CDR1 is SGHNT, CDR2 YENEEA, per germline. As DNA, the CDR3 is TGTGCCAGCAGGCCGGGACAGGGGGTCTACGAGCAGTACTTC. Encoded protein: CASRPGQGVYEQYF.

The genes are TRBV19 and TRBJ2-7; weak D call: TRBD2 (5 bases). CDR1 is LNHDA and CDR2 is SQIVND in the germline V gene (reference sequence). The ends were cut back, 6 bases at V and 5 bases at J, with 11 bases in the middle. This CDR3 contains 12 residues. CDR3 region: CASSGERNEQYF. CDR3 in DNA: TGTGCCAGTAGCGGGGAGAGGAACGAGCAGTACTTC.

The chain is built from TRBV3-1 (or the pseudogene TRBV3-2) and TRBJ2-3; 14 bases align to TRBD2. Germline CDR1 and CDR2: LGHDT and YNNKEL (reference sequence). The trim removed 4 bases at V and 6 bases at J, leaving 6 bases unmatched. The CDR3 is 16 amino acids. CDR3 coding DNA: TGTGCCAGCAGCCTGACTAGCGGGAGGGCCGGTGATACGCAGTATTTT. As protein: CASSLTSGRAGDTQYF.

The chain employs TRBV3-1 (or the pseudogene TRBV3-2) and TRBJ1-5; unclear D gene. Trimming removed 3 bases from V and 6 bases from J, with 9 bases in between. Germline V gene lookup returns CDR1 LGHDT and CDR2 YNNKEL (reference sequence). The CDR3 totals 13 residues. The chain's CDR3 is CASSQYRAQPQHF. The DNA for the CDR3 is TGTGCCAGCAGCCAGTACAGAGCTCAGCCCCAGCATTTT.

The V call is TRBV3-1 (or the pseudogene TRBV3-2), the J call TRBJ1-1, with a possible D match to TRBD1 (5 bases). V was cut by 0 bases and J by 4 bases, with 9 bases left in between. The CDR3 sequence is 14 residues long. Germline lookup yields CDR1 LGHDT and CDR2 YNNKEL (reference sequence). The CDR3 nucleotides read TGTGCCAGCAGCCAAGATGGGGGGGTCACTGAAGCTTTCTTT. Its protein product is CASSQDGGVTEAFF.

V is TRBV6-5 and J is TRBJ2-1; D gene uncertain. The CDR3 is 14 residues long. CDR1 is MNHEY and CDR2 is SVGAGI in the germline V gene. V was trimmed by 0 bases and J by 5 bases, leaving 8 bases between them. The CDR3 loop is CASSYSKQNNEQFF. The DNA for the CDR3 is TGTGCCAGCAGTTACTCGAAACAGAACAATGAGCAGTTCTTC.

A single count supports this clone. Here the CDR3 DNA reads TGTGCCAGTCGTCTCTCTGGAAACACCATATATTTT. Translating it yields CASRLSGNTIYF. This rearrangement joins TRBV12-3 or TRBV12-4 to TRBJ1-3, with unresolved D. The CDR3 spans 12 residues. V was cut by 9 bases and J by 0 bases, with 6 bases left in between.

This CDR3 is CASSEWLAGGTDTQYF. The CDR3 bases are TGTGCCAGCAGTGAGTGGCTAGCGGGGGGCACAGATACGCAGTATTTT. The chain joins TRBV2 to TRBJ2-3, with 10 bases aligning to TRBD2. The germline CDR1 and CDR2 sequences are SNHLY and FYNNEI. The V gene end was trimmed by 3 bases and the J gene end by 1 base; junction bases not matched to a gene: 4. The CDR3 has 16 residues.

The chain couples TRBV10-3 to TRBJ1-2; no reliable D call. CDR1 is ENHRY, CDR2 SYGVKD, per germline. V lost 6 bases, J lost 7 bases, and 18 bases lay in between. CDR3 length: 14 amino acids. The CDR3 DNA reads as TGTGCCATCAGGCTAGACGGCCTGGATGGTGGCTACACCTTC. Protein sequence: CAIRLDGLDGGYTF.

In its sample, this clone was seen once. At one end the junction does not follow the germline gene, possibly because of a read error. The genes are TRBV6-5 and TRBJ1-5, with D tentatively TRBD1 (6 bases). Per germline, CDR1 MNHEY and CDR2 SVGAGI. The CDR3 totals 13 residues. In nucleotides, the CDR3 is TGTGCCAGCAGCAGGGGTGGCAAACAGCCCCAGCATTTT. Translating gives CASSRGGKQPQHF.

The CDR3 DNA follows: TGCAGCGTTGACGGGGCGGGCAGGGGCTACGAGCAGTACTTC. Its protein product is CSVDGAGRGYEQYF. The chain combines TRBV29-1 with TRBJ2-7, with D possibly TRBD1 on 6 matching bases. The CDR3 contains 14 residues. V was trimmed by 3 bases and J by 3 bases, leaving 15 bases between them. Per the germline V gene, CDR1 is SQVTM and CDR2 is ANQGSEA.

The CDR3 sequence is CASSAGTGNFYEQYF. The CDR3 coding sequence is TGCGCCAGCAGCGCCGGGACAGGGAACTTCTACGAGCAGTACTTC. The chain couples TRBV10-1 to TRBJ2-7; TRBD1 matches at 9 bases. The germline CDR1 and CDR2 sequences are WNHNN and SYGVQD (reference sequence). The V segment lost 6 bases and the J segment 3 bases; nucleotides outside the gene matches: 9. The length of the CDR3 is 15 residues.

The V call is TRBV25-1, the J call TRBJ2-5, with D possibly TRBD1 on 6 matching bases. Germline-derived CDR1 and CDR2 are MGHDK and SYGVNS. The CDR3 is 13 residues long. Deletions cut 6 bases from V and 3 bases from J, with 11 bases between. This CDR3 reads CASRGTLKETQYF. Written as DNA, the CDR3 is TGTGCCAGCAGGGGGACACTCAAAGAGACCCAGTACTTC.